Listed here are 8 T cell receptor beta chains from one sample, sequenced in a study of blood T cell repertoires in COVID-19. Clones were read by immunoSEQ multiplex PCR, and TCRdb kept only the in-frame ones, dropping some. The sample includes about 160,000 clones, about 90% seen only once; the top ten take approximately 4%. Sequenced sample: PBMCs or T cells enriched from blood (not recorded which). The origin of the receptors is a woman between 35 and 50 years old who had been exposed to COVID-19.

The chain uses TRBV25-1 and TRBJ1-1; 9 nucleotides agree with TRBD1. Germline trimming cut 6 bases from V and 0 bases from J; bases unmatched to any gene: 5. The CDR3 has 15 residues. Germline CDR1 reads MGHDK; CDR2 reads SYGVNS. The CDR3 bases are TGTGCCAGCAGGACAGGGGGAGCCCTGAACACTGAAGCTTTCTTT. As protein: CASRTGGALNTEAFF.

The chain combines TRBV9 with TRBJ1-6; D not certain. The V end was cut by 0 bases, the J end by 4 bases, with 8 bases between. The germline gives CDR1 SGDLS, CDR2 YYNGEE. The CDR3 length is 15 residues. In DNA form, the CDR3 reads TGTGCCAGCAGCGTAGCGGGTGTATATAATTCACCCCTCCACTTT. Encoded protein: CASSVAGVYNSPLHF.

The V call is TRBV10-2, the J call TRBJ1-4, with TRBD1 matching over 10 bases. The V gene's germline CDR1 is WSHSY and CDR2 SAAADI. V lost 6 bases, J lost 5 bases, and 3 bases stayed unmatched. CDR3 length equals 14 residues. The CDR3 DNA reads TGCGCCAGCAGCACGACAGGGGGCAATGAAAAACTGTTTTTT. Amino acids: CASSTTGGNEKLFF.

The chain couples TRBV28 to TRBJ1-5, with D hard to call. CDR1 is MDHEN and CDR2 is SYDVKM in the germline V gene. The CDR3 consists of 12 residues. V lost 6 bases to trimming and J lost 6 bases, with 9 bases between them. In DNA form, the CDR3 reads TGTGCCAGCAGACTCCAAAGTCAGCCCCAGCATTTT. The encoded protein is CASRLQSQPQHF.

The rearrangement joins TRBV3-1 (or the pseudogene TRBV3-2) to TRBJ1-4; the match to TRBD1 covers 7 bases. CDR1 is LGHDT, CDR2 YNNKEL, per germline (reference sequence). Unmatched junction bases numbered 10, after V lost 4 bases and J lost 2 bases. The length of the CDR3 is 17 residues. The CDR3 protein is CASSRGGPWGTNEKLFF. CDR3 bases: TGTGCCAGCAGCCGAGGGGGCCCCTGGGGCACTAATGAAAAACTGTTTTTT.

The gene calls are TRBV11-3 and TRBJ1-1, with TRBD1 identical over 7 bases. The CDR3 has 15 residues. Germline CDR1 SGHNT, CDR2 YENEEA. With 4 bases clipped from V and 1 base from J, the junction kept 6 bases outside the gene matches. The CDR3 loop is CASSSAGTENTEAFF. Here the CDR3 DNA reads TGTGCCAGCAGCTCCGCCGGGACAGAGAACACTGAAGCTTTCTTT.

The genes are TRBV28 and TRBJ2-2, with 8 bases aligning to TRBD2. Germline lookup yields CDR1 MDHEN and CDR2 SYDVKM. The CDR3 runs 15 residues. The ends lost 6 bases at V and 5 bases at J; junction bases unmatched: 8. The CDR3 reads CASRTGGPRTGELFF. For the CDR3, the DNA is TGTGCCAGCAGAACGGGAGGGCCTAGGACCGGGGAGCTGTTTTTT.

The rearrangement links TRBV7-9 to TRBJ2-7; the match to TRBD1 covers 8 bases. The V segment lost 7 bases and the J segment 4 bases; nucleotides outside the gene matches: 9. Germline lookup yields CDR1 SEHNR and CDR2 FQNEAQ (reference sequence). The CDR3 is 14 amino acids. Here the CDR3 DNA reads TGTGCCAGCACTACCGGGACAGGAATTTACGAGCAGTACTTC. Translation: CASTTGTGIYEQYF.